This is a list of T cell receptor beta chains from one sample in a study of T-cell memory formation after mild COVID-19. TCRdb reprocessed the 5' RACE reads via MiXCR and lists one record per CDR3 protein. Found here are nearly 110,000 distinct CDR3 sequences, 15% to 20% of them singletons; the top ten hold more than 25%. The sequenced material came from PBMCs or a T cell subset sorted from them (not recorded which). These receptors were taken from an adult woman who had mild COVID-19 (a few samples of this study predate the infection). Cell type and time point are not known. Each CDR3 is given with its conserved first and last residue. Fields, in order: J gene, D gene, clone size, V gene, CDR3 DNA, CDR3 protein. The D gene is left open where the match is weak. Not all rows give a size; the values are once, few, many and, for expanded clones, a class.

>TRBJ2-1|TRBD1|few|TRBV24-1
TGTGCCACCAGTGACCTATTCCGGGACAGCTCCTACAATGAGCAGTTCTTC
CATSDLFRDSSYNEQFF
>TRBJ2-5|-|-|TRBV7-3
TGTGCCAGCAGCTTCGGTGGGGCTTATGAGACCCAGTACTTC
CASSFGGAYETQYF
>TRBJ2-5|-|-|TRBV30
TGTGCCTGGACCCTCCCCCTGGGGGGTGTCGGTCTGGACCAAGAGACCCAGTACTTC
CAWTLPLGGVGLDQETQYF
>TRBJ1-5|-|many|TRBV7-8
TGTGCCAGCAGCGCTGCCAATCAGCCCCAGCATTTT
CASSAANQPQHF
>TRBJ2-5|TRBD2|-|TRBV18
TGTGCCAGCGCGACTAGCGGGGGATTACAAGAGACCCAGTACTTC
CASATSGGLQETQYF
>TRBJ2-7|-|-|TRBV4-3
TGCGCCAGCAGCCAAGATCTAGACAGAGACTACGAGCAGTACTTC
CASSQDLDRDYEQYF
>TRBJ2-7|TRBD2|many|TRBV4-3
TGCGCCAGCAGCCAAGACGCTAGCGGGAGGTACGAGCAGTACTTC
CASSQDASGRYEQYF
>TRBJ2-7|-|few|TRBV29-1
TGCAGCGCCGGACCGGAGCTCTACGAGCAGTACTTC
CSAGPELYEQYF
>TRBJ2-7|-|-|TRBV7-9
TGTGCCAGCAGCTGGGACCTAAACCCGGACGAGCAGTACTTC
CASSWDLNPDEQYF
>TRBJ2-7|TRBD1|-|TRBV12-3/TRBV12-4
TGTGCCAGCAGTTATGGACAGGGGATGGCCTACGAGCAGTACTTC
CASSYGQGMAYEQYF
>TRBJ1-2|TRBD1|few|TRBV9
TGTGCCAGCAGCGCCCGGGACAGTCGGGGGGTTAGTGGCTACACCTTC
CASSARDSRGVSGYTF
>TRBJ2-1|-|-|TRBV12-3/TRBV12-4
TGTGCCAGCAGCCCCTGGGGTGAGCAGTTCTTC
CASSPWGEQFF
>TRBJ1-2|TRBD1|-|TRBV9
TGTGCCAGCAGCGCGACAGGGGTAGGCTATGGCTACACCTTC
CASSATGVGYGYTF
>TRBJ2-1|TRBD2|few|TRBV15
TGTGCCACCAGCAGACTAGCGGGAGTGCGCAATGAGCAGTTCTTC
CATSRLAGVRNEQFF
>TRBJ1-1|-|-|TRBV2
TGTGCCAGCAGGGGGGCAGGGGCGAACACTGAAGCTTTCTTT
CASRGAGANTEAFF
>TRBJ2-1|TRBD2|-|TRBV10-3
TGTGCCATCAGTGAGTCTAGCGGGAGGAATGAGCAGTTCTTC
CAISESSGRNEQFF
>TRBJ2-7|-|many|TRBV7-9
TGTGCCAGCAGCCAAGACAGTTTTGCTCCCTACGAGCAGTACTTC
CASSQDSFAPYEQYF
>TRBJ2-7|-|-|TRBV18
TGTGCCAGCTCACCCCCGGGGGGGACAGGGAGGGACGAGCAGTACTTC
CASSPPGGTGRDEQYF
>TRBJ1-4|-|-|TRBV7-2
TGTGCCAGCAGCTCTGTCGGTGAAAAACTGTTTTTT
CASSSVGEKLFF
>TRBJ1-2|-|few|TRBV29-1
TGCAGCGTTGAAGATCAAGCGGATCCCCGGGGCTATGGCTACACCTTC
CSVEDQADPRGYGYTF
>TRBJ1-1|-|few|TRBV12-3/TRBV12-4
TGTGCCAGCAGTTTATCCGCTAGGATGGTAAGGACTGAAGCTTTCTTT
CASSLSARMVRTEAFF
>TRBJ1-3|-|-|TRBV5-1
TGCGCCAGCAGCTCAGGGATCTCCGGAAACACCATATATTTT
CASSSGISGNTIYF
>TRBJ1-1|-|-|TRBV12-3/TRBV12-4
TGTGCCAGCAGTTTCGGGAGGGCAGGCATGAACACTGAAGCTTTCTTT
CASSFGRAGMNTEAFF
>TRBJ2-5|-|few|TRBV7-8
TGTGCCAGCAGCTTAGCCGTCCTGGGGAGGTGGGAGACCCAGTACTTC
CASSLAVLGRWETQYF
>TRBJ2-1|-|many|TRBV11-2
TGTGCCAGCAGCTCCAGGGTGTCCGGCAATGAGCAGTTCTTC
CASSSRVSGNEQFF
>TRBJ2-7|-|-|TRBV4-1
TGCGCCAGCAGCCAATTTGGGGGTCGGGACGAGCAGTACTTC
CASSQFGGRDEQYF
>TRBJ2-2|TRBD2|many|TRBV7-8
TGTGCCAGCAGCCAGAGGGCGGGAGGGGACACCGGGGAGCTGTTTTTT
CASSQRAGGDTGELFF
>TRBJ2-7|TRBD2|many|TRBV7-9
TGTGCCAGCAGCTTTAGCGGGGGGAACTCCTACGAGCAGTACTTC
CASSFSGGNSYEQYF
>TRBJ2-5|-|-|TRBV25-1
TGTGCCAGCAGTGAATTCGATGTAGGGGAAACCCAAGAGACCCAGTACTTC
CASSEFDVGETQETQYF
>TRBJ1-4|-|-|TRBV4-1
TGCGCCAGCAGCCCGACACTAACTAATGAAAAACTGTTTTTT
CASSPTLTNEKLFF
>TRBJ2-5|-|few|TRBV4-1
TGCGCCAGCAGCCAGGGAAACGGTCAAGAGACCCAGTACTTC
CASSQGNGQETQYF
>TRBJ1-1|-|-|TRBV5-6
TGTGCCAGCAGCTTGTGGGGCCTGGAGCCCACTGAAGCTTTCTTT
CASSLWGLEPTEAFF
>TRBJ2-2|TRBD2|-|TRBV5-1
TGCGCCAGCAGCCTCGGGACTAGCGGTATCACCGGGGAGCTGTTTTTT
CASSLGTSGITGELFF
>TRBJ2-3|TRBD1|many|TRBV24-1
TGTGCCACCGCGCACAGGGGTACCACAGATACGCAGTATTTT
CATAHRGTTDTQYF
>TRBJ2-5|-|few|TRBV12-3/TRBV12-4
TGTGCCAGCAACCTCCCCGAGGGCACTGAGAGAGAAGAGACCCAGTACTTC
CASNLPEGTEREETQYF
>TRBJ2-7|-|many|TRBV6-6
TGTGCCAGCAGTTACGTCGAGGACGAGCAGTACTTC
CASSYVEDEQYF
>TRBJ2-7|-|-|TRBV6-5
TGTGCCAGCAGTTACTCGATGAGGGACGAGCAGTACTTC
CASSYSMRDEQYF
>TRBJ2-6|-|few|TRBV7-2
TGTGCCAGCAGTTACGACGCTGGGGCCAACGTCCTGACTTTC
CASSYDAGANVLTF
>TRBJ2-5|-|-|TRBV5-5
TGTGCCAGCAGCTCACCACCCGGGACTTCAGAGACCCAGTACTTC
CASSSPPGTSETQYF
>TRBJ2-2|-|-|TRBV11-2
TGTGCCAGCAGTTATGCTTCAGGGTCCGGGGAGCTGTTTTTT
CASSYASGSGELFF
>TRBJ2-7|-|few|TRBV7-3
TGTGCCAGCAGCCCTCACGGTGGAGTGCGCTACGAGCAGTACTTC
CASSPHGGVRYEQYF
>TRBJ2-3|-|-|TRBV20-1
TGCAGTGCGGACCGGGACAGCACAGATACGCAGTATTTT
CSADRDSTDTQYF
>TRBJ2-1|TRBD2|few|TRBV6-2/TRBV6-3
TGTGCCAGCAGTTACTCGAGAGACCTAGCGGGAGTCTACAATGAGCAGTTCTTC
CASSYSRDLAGVYNEQFF
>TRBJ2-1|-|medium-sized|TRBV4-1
TGCGCCAGCAGCCTCACCCCTCCGGGGGACTTCTCCTACAATGAGCAGTTCTTC
CASSLTPPGDFSYNEQFF
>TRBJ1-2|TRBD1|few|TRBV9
TGTGCCAGCAGCGAGACACCAGGGACAGGTCTTGGCTACACCTTC
CASSETPGTGLGYTF
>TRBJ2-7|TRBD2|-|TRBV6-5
TGTGCCAGCAGTCAGGGAGGGGCCGGCTACGAGCAGTACTTC
CASSQGGAGYEQYF